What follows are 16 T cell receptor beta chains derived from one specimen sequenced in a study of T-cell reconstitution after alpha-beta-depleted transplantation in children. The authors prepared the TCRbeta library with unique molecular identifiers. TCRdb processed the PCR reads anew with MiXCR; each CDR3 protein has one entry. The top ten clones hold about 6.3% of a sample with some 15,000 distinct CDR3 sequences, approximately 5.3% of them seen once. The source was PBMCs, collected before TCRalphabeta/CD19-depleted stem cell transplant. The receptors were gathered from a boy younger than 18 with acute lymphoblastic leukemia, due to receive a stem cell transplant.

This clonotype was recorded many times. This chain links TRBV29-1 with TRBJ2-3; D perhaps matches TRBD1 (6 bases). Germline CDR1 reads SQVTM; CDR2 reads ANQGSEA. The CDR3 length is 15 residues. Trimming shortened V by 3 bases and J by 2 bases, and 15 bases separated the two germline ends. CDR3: CSVEHPGAYTDTQYF. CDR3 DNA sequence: TGCAGCGTTGAGCACCCAGGGGCCTACACAGATACGCAGTATTTT.

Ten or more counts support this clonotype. The CDR3 nucleotides read TGTGCCAGCAGCTTCGTGGCAGGGTCTGGACAAGAGACCCAGTACTTC. Amino acid sequence: CASSFVAGSGQETQYF. The gene calls are TRBV9 and TRBJ2-5, with D tentatively TRBD1 (5 bases). Deletions cut 4 bases from V and 2 bases from J, with 18 bases between. Looked up from germline, CDR1 is SGDLS and CDR2 is YYNGEE. This CDR3 spans 16 amino acids.

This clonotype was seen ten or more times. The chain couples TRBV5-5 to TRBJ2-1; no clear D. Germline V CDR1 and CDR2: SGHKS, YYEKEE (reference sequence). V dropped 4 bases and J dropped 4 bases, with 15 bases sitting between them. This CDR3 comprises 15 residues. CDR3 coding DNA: TGTGCCAGCAGCATGGGATCCGCGGAATACAATGAGCAGTTCTTC. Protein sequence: CASSMGSAEYNEQFF.

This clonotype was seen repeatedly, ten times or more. CDR3 residues: CASSVGWQGDGYTF. CDR3 coding DNA: TGTGCCAGCAGCGTAGGTTGGCAGGGTGATGGCTACACCTTC. V is TRBV9 and J is TRBJ1-2, with D possibly matching TRBD1 (5 bases). This CDR3 is built from 14 residues. The V and J ends lost 0 bases and 6 bases respectively, with 12 bases between them. CDR1 SGDLS and CDR2 YYNGEE come from the germline V gene.

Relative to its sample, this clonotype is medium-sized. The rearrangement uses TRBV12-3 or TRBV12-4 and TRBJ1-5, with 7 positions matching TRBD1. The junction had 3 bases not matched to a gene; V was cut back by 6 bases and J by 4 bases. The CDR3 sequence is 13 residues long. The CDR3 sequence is CASSKTGNQPQHF. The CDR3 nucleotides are TGTGCCAGCAGCAAGACAGGGAATCAGCCCCAGCATTTT.

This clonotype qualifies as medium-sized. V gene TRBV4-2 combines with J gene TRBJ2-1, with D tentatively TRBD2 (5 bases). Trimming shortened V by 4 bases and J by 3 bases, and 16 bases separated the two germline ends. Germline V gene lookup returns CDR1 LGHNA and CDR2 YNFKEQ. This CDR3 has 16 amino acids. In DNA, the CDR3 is TGTGCCAGCAGCCCTAAGGACTGGATGGACTACAATGAGCAGTTCTTC. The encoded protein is CASSPKDWMDYNEQFF.

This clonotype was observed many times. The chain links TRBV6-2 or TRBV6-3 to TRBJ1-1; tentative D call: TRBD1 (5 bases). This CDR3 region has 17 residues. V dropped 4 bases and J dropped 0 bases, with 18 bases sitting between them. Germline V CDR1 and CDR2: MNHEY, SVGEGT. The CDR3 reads CASSSYRRQTMNTEAFF. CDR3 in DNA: TGTGCCAGCAGTTCTTACCGGAGACAGACAATGAACACTGAAGCTTTCTTT.

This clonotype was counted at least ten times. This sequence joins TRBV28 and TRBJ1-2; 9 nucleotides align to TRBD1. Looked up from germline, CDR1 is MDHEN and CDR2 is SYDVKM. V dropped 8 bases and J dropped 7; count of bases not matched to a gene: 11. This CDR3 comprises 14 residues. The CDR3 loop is CASRAEDRGSGYTF. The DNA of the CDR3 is TGTGCCAGCCGGGCGGAGGACAGGGGTTCTGGCTACACCTTC.

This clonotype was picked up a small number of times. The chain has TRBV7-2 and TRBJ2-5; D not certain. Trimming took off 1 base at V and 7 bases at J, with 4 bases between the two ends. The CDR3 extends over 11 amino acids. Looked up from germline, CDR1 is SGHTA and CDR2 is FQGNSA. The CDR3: CASSLGGTQYF. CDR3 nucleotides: TGTGCCAGCAGCTTAGGGGGGACCCAGTACTTC.

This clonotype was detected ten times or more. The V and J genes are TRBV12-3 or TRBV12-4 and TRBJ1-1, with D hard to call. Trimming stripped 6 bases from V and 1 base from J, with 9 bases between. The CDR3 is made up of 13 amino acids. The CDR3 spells CASSLGRNTEAFF. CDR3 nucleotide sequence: TGTGCCAGCAGCCTAGGAAGGAACACTGAAGCTTTCTTT.

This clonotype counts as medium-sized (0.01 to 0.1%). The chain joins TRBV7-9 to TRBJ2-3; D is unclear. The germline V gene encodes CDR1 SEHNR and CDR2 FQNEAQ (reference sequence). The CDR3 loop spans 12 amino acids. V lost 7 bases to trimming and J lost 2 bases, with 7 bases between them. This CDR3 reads CASTLFTDTQYF. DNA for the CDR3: TGTGCCAGCACATTATTCACAGATACGCAGTATTTT.

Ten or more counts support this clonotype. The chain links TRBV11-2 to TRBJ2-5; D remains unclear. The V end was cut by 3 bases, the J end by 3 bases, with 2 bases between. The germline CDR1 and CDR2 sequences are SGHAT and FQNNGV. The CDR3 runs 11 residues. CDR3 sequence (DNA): TGTGCCAGCAGCTTCAAAGAGACCCAGTACTTC. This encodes CASSFKETQYF.

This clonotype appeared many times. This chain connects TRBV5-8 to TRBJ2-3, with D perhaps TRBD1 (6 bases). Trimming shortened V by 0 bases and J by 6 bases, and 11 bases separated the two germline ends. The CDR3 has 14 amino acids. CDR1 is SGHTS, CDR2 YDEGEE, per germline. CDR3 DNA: TGTGCCAGCAGCTTGGGACAGGCAGGGGATACGCAGTATTTT. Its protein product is CASSLGQAGDTQYF. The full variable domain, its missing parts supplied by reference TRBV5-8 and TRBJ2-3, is EAGVTQSPTHLIKTRGQQATLRCSPISGHTSVYWYQQALGLGLQFLLWYDEGEERNRGNFPPRFSGRQFPNYSSELNVNALELEDSALYLCASSLGQAGDTQYFGPGTRLTVL.

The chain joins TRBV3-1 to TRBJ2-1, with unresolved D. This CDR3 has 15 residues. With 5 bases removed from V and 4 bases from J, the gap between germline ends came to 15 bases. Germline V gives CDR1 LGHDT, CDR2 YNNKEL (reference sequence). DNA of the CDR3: TGTGCCAGCAGCACGCCCGGCCCTAGGTACAATGAGCAGTTCTTC. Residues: CASSTPGPRYNEQFF.

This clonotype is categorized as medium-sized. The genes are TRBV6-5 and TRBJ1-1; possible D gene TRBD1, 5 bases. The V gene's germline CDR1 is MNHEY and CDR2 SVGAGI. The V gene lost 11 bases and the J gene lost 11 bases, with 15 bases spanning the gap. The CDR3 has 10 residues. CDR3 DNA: TGTGCCGTTGGAGCGGGGGTGGCTTTCTTT. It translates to CAVGAGVAFF.

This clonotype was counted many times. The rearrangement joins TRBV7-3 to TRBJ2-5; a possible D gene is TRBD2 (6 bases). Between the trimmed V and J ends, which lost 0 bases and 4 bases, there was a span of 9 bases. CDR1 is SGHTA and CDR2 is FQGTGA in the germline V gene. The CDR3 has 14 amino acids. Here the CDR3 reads CASSLTQGGETQYF. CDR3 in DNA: TGTGCCAGCAGCTTAACCCAGGGAGGAGAGACCCAGTACTTC.